This T cell receptor (beta chain) was captured in a study of patients and donors after allogeneic stem cell transplantation. The CDR3 loop spans 15 amino acids. The V end lost 8 bases, the J end lost 2 bases, and 19 bases lay between the germline ends. CDR1 is SNHLY, CDR2 FYNNEI, per germline. One entry per CDR3 protein results from TCRdb running MiXCR on the RT-PCR reads. The sample contains roughly 30,000 distinct CDR3 sequences, 6.8% of which appear only once. This rearrangement joins TRBV2 to TRBJ2-7; possibly TRBD1 or TRBD2 for D (5 bases each). Sequenced: blood, either unsorted or a sorted T cell fraction (not recorded which). The TCR originated in a human donor who was either an allogeneic HSCT recipient or a stem cell or donor lymphocyte infusion donor (not recorded which). It is not recorded whose cells these are; they may come from a transplant donor. DNA of the CDR3: TGTGCCAGCGGGGCGCTAGCTGGTGCCGCCTACGAGCAGTACTTC. Its translation is CASGALAGAAYEQYF.